This entry describes one T cell receptor beta chain. Its specificity is not known. Germline values: CDR1 SGHVS, CDR2 FNYEAQ. The V end was cut by 4 bases, the J end by 5 bases, with 3 bases between. The CDR3 runs 11 residues. This record comes from a study of T cells in localized non-small cell lung cancer. Study-wide findings and caveats: Longer overall survival accompanied higher blood T cell density.

Clones were sequenced by immunoSEQ multiplex PCR, and TCRdb holds only the in-frame ones, with some missing. The sample consists of about 82,000 clones, over 60% of them appearing once. This chain joins TRBV7-6 and TRBJ2-1; D call uncertain. Here the sequenced sample was PBMCs, taken before any cancer treatment. This sequence was found in a man between 40 and 75 years old with stage II squamous cell lung carcinoma. The CDR3 DNA reads TGTGCCAGCAGCTCTCACAATGAGCAGTTCTTC. The encoded protein is CASSSHNEQFF.